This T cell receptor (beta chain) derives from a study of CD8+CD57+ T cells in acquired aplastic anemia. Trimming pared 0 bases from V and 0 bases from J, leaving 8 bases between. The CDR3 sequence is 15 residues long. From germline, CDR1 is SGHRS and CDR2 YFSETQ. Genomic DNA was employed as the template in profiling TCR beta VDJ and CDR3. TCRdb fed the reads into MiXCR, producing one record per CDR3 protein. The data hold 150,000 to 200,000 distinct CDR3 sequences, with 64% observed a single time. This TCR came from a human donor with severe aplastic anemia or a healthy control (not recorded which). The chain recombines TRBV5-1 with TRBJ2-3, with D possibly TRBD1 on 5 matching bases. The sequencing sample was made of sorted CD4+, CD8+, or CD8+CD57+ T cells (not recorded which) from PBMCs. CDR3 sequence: CASSLAGPSTDTQYF. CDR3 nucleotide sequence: TGCGCCAGCAGCTTGGCAGGGCCTAGCACAGATACGCAGTATTTT.